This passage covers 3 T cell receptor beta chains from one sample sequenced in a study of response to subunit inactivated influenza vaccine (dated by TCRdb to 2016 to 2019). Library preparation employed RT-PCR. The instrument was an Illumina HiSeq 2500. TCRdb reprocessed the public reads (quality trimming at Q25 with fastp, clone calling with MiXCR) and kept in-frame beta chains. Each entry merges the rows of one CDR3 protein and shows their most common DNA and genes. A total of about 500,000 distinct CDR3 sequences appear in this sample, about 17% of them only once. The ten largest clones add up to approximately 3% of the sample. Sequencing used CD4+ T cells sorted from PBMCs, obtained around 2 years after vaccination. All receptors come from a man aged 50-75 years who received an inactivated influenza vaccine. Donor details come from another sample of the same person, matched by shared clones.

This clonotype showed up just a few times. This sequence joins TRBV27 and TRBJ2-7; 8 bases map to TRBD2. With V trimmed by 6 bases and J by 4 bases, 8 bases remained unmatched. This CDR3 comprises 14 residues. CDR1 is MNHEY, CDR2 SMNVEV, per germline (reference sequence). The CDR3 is CASSLREGRYEQYF. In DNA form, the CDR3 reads TGTGCCAGCAGCCTACGGGAGGGCCGATACGAGCAGTACTTC.

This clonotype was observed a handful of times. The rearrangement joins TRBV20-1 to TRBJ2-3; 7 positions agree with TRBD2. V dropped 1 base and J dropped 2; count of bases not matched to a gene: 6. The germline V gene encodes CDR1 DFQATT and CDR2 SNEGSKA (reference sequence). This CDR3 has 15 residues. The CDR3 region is CSARVGGRATDTQYF. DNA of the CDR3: TGCAGTGCTAGAGTAGGTGGGAGGGCCACAGATACGCAGTATTTT.

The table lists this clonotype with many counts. The CDR3 spells CASTGHRSRNRLNTEAFF. CDR3 nucleotides: TGTGCCAGCACCGGACACCGTAGTCGGAACAGATTGAACACTGAAGCTTTCTTT. The J gene is TRBJ1-1, the V gene TRBV11-1; D possibly corresponds to TRBD1 (5 bases). Trimming took off 7 bases at V and 0 bases at J, with 24 bases between the two ends. The germline CDR1 and CDR2 sequences are SGHAT and FQDESV (reference sequence). This CDR3 is built from 18 residues.